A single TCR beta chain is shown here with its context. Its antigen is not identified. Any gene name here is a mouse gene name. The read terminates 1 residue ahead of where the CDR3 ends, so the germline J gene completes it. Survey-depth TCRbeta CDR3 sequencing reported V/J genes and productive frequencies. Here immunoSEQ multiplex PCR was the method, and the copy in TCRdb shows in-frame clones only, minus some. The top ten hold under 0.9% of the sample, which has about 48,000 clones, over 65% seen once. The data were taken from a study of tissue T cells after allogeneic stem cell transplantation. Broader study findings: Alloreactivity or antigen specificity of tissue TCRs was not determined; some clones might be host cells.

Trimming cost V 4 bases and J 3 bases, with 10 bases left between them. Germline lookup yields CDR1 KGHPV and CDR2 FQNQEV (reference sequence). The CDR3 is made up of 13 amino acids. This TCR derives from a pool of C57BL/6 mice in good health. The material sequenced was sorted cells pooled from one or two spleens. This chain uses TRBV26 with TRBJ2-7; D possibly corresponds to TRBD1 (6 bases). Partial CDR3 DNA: TGTGCCAGCAGTCCGGGACAAGTCTATGAACAGTAC. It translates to CASSPGQVYEQY. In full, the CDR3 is CASSPGQVYEQYF.